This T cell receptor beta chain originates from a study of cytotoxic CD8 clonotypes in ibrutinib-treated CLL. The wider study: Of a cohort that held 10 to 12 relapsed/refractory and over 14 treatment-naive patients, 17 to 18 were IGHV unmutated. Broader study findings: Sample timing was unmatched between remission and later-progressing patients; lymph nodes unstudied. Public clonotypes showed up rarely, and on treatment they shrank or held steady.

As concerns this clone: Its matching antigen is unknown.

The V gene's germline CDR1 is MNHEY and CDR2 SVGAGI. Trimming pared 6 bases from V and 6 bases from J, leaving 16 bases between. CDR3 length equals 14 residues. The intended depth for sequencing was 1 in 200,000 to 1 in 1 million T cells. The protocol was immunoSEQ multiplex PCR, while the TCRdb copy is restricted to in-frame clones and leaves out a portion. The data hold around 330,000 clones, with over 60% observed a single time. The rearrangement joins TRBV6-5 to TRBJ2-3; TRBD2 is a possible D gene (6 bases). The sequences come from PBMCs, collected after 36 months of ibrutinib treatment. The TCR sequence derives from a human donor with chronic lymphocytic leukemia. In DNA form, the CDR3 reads TGTGCCAGCAGAGTTAGCGGCTTAGTTGATACGCAGTATTTT. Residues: CASRVSGLVDTQYF.